Shown below are 4 T cell receptor beta chains from a single sample sequenced in a study of cytomegalovirus exposure and HLA in healthy donors. Method: immunoSEQ multiplex PCR; TCRdb's copy keeps in-frame clones and lacks some. Counted here are about 56,000 clones, 93% occurring once; the ten biggest clones make up more than 1.5%. The sample consisted of PBMCs. These receptors originate from a woman between 18 and 30 years old in good health and CMV-seropositive.

This chain joins TRBV19 and TRBJ1-2; a weak D match, TRBD1 (6 bases). Trimming removed 8 bases from V and 0 bases from J, with 13 bases in between. Germline assignment: CDR1 LNHDA and CDR2 SQIVND (reference sequence). This CDR3 has 14 amino acids. The CDR3, as DNA: TGTGCCAGTGCCGGGACATCTTCTAACTATGGCTACACCTTC. Translating gives CASAGTSSNYGYTF.

The V call is TRBV20-1, the J call TRBJ1-2; no reliable D call. V lost 3 bases and J lost 8, with 10 bases in between. This CDR3 contains 11 residues. Germline V gene sequence: CDR1 DFQATT, CDR2 SNEGSKA (reference sequence). The DNA of the CDR3 is TGCAGTGCTAGCGAGCAAAACGGCTACACCTTC. It specifies CSASEQNGYTF.

The chain carries TRBV6-5 and TRBJ1-2; D is unresolved. Germline-derived CDR1 and CDR2 are MNHEY and SVGAGI. The CDR3 has 14 residues. V was cut by 4 bases and J by 6 bases, with 15 bases left in between. CDR3: CASSSSSGRDGYTF. The CDR3 coding sequence is TGTGCCAGCAGTTCCTCCTCAGGTAGAGATGGCTACACCTTC.

V and J are TRBV6-1 and TRBJ1-5; no definite D call. The V gene's germline CDR1 is MNHNS and CDR2 SASEGT. The V gene lost 11 bases and the J gene lost 2 bases, with 13 bases spanning the gap. The length of the CDR3 is 13 residues. CDR3 in DNA: TGTGCCGGTCGGGGTCGCGGCAATCAGCCCCAGCATTTT. It is translated as CAGRGRGNQPQHF.